This T cell receptor (beta chain) was observed in a study of Ad26.COV2.S vaccination and SARS-CoV-2 variants. Study-level points and caveats: Total responses of T cells may have been underestimated by the analyses of TCR breadth and depth. Following vaccination, spike-specific CD8+ and CD4+ T cell responses reportedly exhibited substantial breadth. People who got the vaccine or the placebo had similar non-spike TCR breadth. Vaccinees showed greater spike-specific TCR breadth than placebo recipients.

Comment on this clone: Antigen unknown.

Clones were sequenced by immunoSEQ multiplex PCR, and TCRdb holds only the in-frame ones, with some missing. The data contain over 85,000 clones, under 90% of them singletons. Germline CDR1 is MNHEY and CDR2 is SVGEGT. Trimming took 2 bases from V and 4 from J, leaving 6 bases between them. The CDR3 consists of 13 residues. The TCR comes from a human donor who had recovered from COVID-19. The V gene is TRBV6-2 or TRBV6-3, the J gene TRBJ2-4; either TRBD1 or TRBD2 may supply D (5 bases each). The sequencing here drew on peripheral blood, taken after recovery from COVID-19. The CDR3 DNA sequence: TGTGCCAGCAGTTACGAGGGGAAAAACATTCAGTACTTC. Its protein is CASSYEGKNIQYF.